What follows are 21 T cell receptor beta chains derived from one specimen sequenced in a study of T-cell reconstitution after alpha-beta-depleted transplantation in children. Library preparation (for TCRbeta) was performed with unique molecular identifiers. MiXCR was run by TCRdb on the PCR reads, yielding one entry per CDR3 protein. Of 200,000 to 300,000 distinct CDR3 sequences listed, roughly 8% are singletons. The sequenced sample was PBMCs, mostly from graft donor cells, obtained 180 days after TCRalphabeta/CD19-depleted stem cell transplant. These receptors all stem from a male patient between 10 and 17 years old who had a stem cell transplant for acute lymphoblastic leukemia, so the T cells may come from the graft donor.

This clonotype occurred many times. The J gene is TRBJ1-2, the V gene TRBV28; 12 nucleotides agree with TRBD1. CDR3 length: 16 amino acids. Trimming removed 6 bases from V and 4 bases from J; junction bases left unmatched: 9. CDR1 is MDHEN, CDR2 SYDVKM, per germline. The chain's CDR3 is CASSATGTGGSYGYTF. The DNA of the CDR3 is TGTGCCAGCAGCGCCACTGGGACAGGGGGCAGCTATGGCTACACCTTC.

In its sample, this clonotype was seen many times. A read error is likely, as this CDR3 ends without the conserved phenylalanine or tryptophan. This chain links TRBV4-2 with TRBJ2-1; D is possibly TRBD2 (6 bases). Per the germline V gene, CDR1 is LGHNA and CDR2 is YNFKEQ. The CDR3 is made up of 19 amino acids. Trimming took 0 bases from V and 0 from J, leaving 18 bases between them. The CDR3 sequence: CASSQDRRRFGSSYNEQFS. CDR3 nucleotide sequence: TGTGCCAGCAGCCAAGATCGCCGCCGGTTCGGGAGCTCCTACAATGAGCAGTTCTCC.

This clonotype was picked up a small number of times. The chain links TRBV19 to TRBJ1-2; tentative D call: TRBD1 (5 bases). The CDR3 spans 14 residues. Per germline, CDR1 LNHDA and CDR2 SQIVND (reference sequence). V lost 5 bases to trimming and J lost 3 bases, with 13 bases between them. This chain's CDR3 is CASSVWDGDYGYTF. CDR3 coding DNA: TGTGCCAGTAGTGTTTGGGACGGGGACTATGGCTACACCTTC.

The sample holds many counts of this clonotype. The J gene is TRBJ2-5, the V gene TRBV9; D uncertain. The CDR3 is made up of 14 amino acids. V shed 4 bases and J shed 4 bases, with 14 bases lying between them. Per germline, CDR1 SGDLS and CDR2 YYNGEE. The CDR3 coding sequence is TGTGCCAGCAGCACCTTTGGCCGGCCAGAGACCCAGTACTTC. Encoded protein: CASSTFGRPETQYF.

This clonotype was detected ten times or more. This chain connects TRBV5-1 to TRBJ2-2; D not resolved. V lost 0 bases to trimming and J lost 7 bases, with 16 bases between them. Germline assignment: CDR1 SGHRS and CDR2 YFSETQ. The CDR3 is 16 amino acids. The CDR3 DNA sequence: TGCGCCAGCAGCTTGGAAGGTTCCTCCCAAGGCGGGGAGCTGTTTTTT. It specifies CASSLEGSSQGGELFF.

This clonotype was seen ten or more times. The CDR3, as DNA: TGCAGTGCCAGGCCGTTTAGCTCTGGAAACACCATATATTTT. This sequence encodes CSARPFSSGNTIYF. The rearrangement links TRBV20-1 to TRBJ1-3; D not certain. Germline V gives CDR1 DFQATT, CDR2 SNEGSKA (reference sequence). Trimming cost V 6 bases and J 0 bases, with 12 bases left between them. The CDR3 is made up of 14 amino acids.

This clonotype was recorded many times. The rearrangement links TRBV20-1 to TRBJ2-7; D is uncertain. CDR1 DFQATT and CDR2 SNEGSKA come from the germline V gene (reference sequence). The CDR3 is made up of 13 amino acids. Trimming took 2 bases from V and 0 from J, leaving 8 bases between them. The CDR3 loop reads CSARPTVSYEQYF. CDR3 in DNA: TGCAGTGCTAGACCGACGGTCTCCTACGAGCAGTACTTC.

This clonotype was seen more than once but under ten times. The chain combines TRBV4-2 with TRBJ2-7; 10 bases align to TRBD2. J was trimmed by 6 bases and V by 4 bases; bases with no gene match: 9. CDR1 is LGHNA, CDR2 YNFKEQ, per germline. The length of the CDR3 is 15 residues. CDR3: CASSRTSGIPPEQYF. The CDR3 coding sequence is TGTGCCAGCAGCCGCACTAGCGGGATCCCTCCCGAGCAGTACTTC.

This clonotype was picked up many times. This chain's CDR3 is CSVESPGDYEQYF. Written as DNA, the CDR3 is TGCAGCGTTGAATCTCCGGGCGACTACGAGCAGTACTTC. The chain uses TRBV29-1 and TRBJ2-7; unclear D gene. V lost 2 bases, J lost 3 bases, and 11 bases lay in between. Germline assignment: CDR1 SQVTM and CDR2 ANQGSEA. The length of the CDR3 is 13 residues.

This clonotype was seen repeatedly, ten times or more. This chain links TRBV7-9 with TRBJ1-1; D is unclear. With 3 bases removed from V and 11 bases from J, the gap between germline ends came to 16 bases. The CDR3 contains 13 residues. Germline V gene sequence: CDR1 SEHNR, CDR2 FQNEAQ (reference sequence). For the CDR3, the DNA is TGTGCCAGCAGCTTTCTTGCAGTCCAAGAGGCTTTCTTT. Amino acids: CASSFLAVQEAFF.

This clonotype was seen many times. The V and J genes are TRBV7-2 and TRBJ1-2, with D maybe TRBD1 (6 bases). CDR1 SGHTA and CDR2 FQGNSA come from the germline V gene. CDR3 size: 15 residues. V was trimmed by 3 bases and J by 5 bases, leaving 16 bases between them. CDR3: CASSFPWTASYGYTF. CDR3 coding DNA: TGTGCCAGCAGCTTTCCCTGGACAGCCTCTTATGGCTACACCTTC.

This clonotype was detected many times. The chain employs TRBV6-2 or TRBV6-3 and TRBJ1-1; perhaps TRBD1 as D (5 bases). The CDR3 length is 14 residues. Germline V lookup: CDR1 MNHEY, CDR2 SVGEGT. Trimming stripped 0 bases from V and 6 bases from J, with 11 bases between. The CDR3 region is CASSYSTQGPEAFF. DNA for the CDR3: TGTGCCAGCAGTTACTCAACCCAGGGTCCTGAAGCTTTCTTT.

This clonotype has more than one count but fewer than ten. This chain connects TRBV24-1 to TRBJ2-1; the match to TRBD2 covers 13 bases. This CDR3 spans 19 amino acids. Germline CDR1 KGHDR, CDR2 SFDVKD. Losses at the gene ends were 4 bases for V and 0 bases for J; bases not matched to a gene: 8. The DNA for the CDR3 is TGTGCCACCAGTGACCACACTAGCGGGAGGGCGAGCTCCTACAATGAGCAGTTCTTC. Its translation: CATSDHTSGRASSYNEQFF.

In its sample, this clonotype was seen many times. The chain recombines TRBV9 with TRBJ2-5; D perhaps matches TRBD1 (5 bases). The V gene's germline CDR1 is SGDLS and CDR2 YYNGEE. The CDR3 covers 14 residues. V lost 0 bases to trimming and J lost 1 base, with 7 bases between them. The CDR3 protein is CASSVGGSQETQYF. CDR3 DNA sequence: TGTGCCAGCAGCGTAGGGGGCAGCCAAGAGACCCAGTACTTC. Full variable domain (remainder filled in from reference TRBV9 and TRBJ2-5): DSGVTQTPKHLITATGQRVTLRCSPRSGDLSVYWYQQSLDQGLQFLIQYYNGEERAKGNILERFSAQQFPDLHSELNLSSLELGDSALYFCASSVGGSQETQYFGPGTRLLVL.

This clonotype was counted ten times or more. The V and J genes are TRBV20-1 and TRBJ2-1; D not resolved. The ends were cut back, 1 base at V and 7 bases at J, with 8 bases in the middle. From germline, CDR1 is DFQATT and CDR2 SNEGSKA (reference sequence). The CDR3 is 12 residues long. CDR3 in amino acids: CSARGLPNEQFF. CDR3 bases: TGCAGTGCTAGAGGCCTTCCGAATGAGCAGTTCTTC.

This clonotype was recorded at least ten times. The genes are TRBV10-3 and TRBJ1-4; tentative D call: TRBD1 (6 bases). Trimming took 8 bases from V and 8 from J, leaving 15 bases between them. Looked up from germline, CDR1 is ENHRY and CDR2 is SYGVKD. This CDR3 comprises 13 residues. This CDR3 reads CAIGKGEDEKLFF. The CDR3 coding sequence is TGTGCCATCGGGAAGGGGGAGGACGAAAAACTGTTTTTT.

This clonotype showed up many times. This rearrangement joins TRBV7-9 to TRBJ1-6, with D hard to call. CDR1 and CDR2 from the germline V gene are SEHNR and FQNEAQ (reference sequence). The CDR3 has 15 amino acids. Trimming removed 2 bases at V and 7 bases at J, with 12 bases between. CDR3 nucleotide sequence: TGTGCCAGCAGCTTACGTGGATCGACAAATTCACCCCTCCACTTT. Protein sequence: CASSLRGSTNSPLHF.

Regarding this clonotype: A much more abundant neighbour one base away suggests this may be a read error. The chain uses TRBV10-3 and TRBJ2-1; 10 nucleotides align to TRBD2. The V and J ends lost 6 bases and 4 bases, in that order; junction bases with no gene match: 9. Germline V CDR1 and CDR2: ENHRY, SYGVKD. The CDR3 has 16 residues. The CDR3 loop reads CAISDGSSGRYNEQFF. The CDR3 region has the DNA TGTGCCATCAGCGATGGGTCTAGCGGGAGATACAATGAGCAGTTCTTC.

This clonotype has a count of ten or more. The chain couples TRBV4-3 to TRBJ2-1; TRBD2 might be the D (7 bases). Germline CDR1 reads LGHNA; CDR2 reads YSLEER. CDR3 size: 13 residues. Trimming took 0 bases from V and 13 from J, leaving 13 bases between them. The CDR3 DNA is TGCGCCAGCAGCCAAGATTGGGGGGGCGAACAGTTCTTC. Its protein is CASSQDWGGEQFF.

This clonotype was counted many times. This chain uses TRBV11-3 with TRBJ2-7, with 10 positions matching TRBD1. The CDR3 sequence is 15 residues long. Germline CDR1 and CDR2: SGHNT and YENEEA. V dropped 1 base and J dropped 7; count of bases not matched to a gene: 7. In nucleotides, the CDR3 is TGTGCCAGCAGCTTAGGTGGGACAGGGGTCCGGGAGCAGTACTTC. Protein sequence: CASSLGGTGVREQYF.

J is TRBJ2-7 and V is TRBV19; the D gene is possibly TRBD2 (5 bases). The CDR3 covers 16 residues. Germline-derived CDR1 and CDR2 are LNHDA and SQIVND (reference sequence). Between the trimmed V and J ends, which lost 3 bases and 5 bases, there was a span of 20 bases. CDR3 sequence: CASSMSALVSRDEQYF. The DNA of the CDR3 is TGTGCCAGTAGTATGTCCGCCCTCGTCTCGAGGGACGAGCAGTACTTC.